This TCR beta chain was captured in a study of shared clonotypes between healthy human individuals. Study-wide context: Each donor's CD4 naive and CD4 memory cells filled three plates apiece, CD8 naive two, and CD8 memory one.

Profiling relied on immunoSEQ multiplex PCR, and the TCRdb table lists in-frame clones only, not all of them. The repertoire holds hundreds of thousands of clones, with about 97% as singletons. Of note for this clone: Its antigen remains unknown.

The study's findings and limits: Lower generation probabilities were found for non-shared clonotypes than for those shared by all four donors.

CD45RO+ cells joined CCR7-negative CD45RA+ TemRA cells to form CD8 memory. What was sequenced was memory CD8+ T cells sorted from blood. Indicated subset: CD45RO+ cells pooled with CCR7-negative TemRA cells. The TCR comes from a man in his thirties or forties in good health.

The CDR3 here is CASSVETIQYF. CDR3 nucleotides: TGTGCCAGCAGTGTTGAGACAATTCAGTACTTC. The rearrangement joins TRBV6-1 to TRBJ2-4; D gene unclear. This CDR3 spans 11 amino acids. V lost 4 bases and J 10 bases, leaving 8 bases between the germline ends. CDR1 and CDR2 (germline): MNHNS, SASEGT.